These 15 T cell receptor beta chains were sequenced from one sample in a study of blood T cell repertoires in COVID-19. Sequenced by immunoSEQ multiplex PCR; TCRdb stores in-frame clones only, minus some. Altogether roughly 50,000 clones are present, roughly 84% being singletons, with the ten largest covering roughly 50%. Sample: peripheral blood. Source of these receptors: a man aged 70-80 years with acute or convalescent COVID-19.

The V call is TRBV7-9, the J call TRBJ2-6; D perhaps matches TRBD1 (5 bases). Germline CDR1 is SEHNR and CDR2 is FQNEAQ (reference sequence). V lost 1 base and J 3 bases, leaving 10 bases between the germline ends. This CDR3 spans 16 amino acids. The CDR3 sequence: CASSLEGQSGANVLTF. The CDR3 coding sequence is TGTGCCAGCAGCTTAGAGGGGCAAAGTGGGGCCAACGTCCTGACTTTC.

V gene TRBV6-2 or TRBV6-3 combines with J gene TRBJ2-7; maybe TRBD2 (5 bases). This CDR3 has 13 residues. From germline, CDR1 is MNHEY and CDR2 SVGEGT. The ends were cut back, 2 bases at V and 7 bases at J, with 12 bases in the middle. The CDR3 nucleotides are TGTGCCAGCAGTTACACCAGACCGGGGGAGCAGTACTTC. It specifies CASSYTRPGEQYF.

The rearrangement links TRBV30 to TRBJ1-3; D may be TRBD1 (6 bases). Per the germline V gene, CDR1 is GTSNPN and CDR2 is SVGIG (reference sequence). The CDR3 covers 14 residues. The V end was cut by 4 bases, the J end by 7 bases, with 17 bases between. DNA for the CDR3: TGTGCCTGGAACGGACAGATTATTGAGAACACCATATATTTT. Protein: CAWNGQIIENTIYF.

This sequence joins TRBV7-2 and TRBJ2-7; 12 bases match TRBD1. Germline-derived CDR1 and CDR2 are SGHTA and FQGNSA. The J segment lost 5 bases and the V segment lost 1 base, leaving 6 bases of the junction unmatched. This CDR3 spans 16 amino acids. CDR3 sequence (DNA): TGTGCCAGCAGCTTAGGTGTGGGACAGGGGGCGAACGAGCAGTACTTC. It codes for CASSLGVGQGANEQYF.

This clone was counted a single time. The rearrangement uses TRBV18 and TRBJ2-7, with 7 bases aligning to TRBD1. Germline V gene data show CDR1 as KGHSH and CDR2 as LQKENI. This CDR3 region has 14 residues. V was pared by 6 bases and J by 2 bases, with 7 bases of the junction left unmatched. In DNA form, the CDR3 reads TGTGCCAGCTCGCCCGGGACAGATGCCTACGAGCAGTACTTC. Protein: CASSPGTDAYEQYF.

The chain combines TRBV6-2 or TRBV6-3 with TRBJ1-6; 8 bases line up with TRBD1. The CDR3 is 18 residues long. Germline V gene data show CDR1 as MNHEY and CDR2 as SVGEGT. J was trimmed by 0 bases and V by 6 bases; bases with no gene match: 10. CDR3 residues: CASSPGQGKDSYNSPLHF. The CDR3 bases are TGTGCCAGCAGCCCCGGACAGGGAAAGGACTCCTATAATTCACCCCTCCACTTT.

This clone appeared once. The rearrangement uses TRBV7-2 and TRBJ2-3, with TRBD1 matching 8 bases. Trimming removed 4 bases from V and 2 bases from J; junction bases left unmatched: 5. Germline CDR1 and CDR2: SGHTA and FQGNSA. The CDR3 totals 15 residues. The CDR3 loop is CASSYDRGSTDTQYF. CDR3 DNA sequence: TGTGCCAGCAGCTATGACAGGGGCTCCACAGATACGCAGTATTTT.

As regards this clone: In the same sample, other DNA sequences code for this CDR3. The rearrangement links TRBV28 to TRBJ1-1; the D gene is possibly TRBD1 (6 bases). Germline values: CDR1 MDHEN, CDR2 SYDVKM. The CDR3 is 14 amino acids. V dropped 6 bases and J dropped 0 bases, with 11 bases sitting between them. The DNA for the CDR3 is TGTGCCAGCAGCCCGACAGGCGTGAACACTGAAGCTTTCTTT. Its protein is CASSPTGVNTEAFF.

The CDR3, as DNA: TGTGCCAGTAGGTCCCGAAGTCTGAGCGCCACTGAAGCTTTCTTT. Its translation: CASRSRSLSATEAFF. V is TRBV19 and J is TRBJ1-1; D gene ambiguous. V was cut by 6 bases and J by 4 bases, with 18 bases left in between. Germline-derived CDR1 and CDR2 are LNHDA and SQIVND (reference sequence). The CDR3 consists of 15 residues.

The chain combines TRBV20-1 with TRBJ2-5; 7 nucleotides align to TRBD2. This CDR3 comprises 11 residues. The V segment lost 5 bases and the J segment 5 bases; nucleotides outside the gene matches: 2. Looked up from germline, CDR1 is DFQATT and CDR2 is SNEGSKA (reference sequence). In DNA, the CDR3 is TGCAGTGCTCGGGGGGTGGAGACCCAGTACTTC. Its protein product is CSARGVETQYF.

The chain recombines TRBV16 with TRBJ1-5; 11 positions agree with TRBD1. The CDR3 spans 16 residues. The germline CDR1 and CDR2 sequences are KGHSY and FQNENV. Losses at the gene ends were 4 bases for V and 3 bases for J; bases not matched to a gene: 5. The chain's CDR3 is CASSRGDRGNNQPQHF. The CDR3 DNA is TGTGCCAGCAGCCGAGGGGACAGGGGGAACAATCAGCCCCAGCATTTT.

V is TRBV15 and J is TRBJ1-3; D is ambiguous. The CDR3 totals 15 residues. V shed 1 base and J shed 3 bases, with 10 bases lying between them. Germline assignment: CDR1 LNHNV and CDR2 YYDKDF (reference sequence). For the CDR3, the DNA is TGTGCCACCAGCAGAGCGGGTTCGGTTGGAAACACCATATATTTT. This codes for CATSRAGSVGNTIYF.

As DNA, the CDR3 is TGCGCCAGCAGCGGTCGTCGGGGGAAAGATGAAAAACTGTTTTTT. Translation gives CASSGRRGKDEKLFF. The chain uses TRBV4-3 and TRBJ1-4; TRBD1 is a possible D gene (5 bases). Trimming shortened V by 5 bases and J by 6 bases, and 16 bases separated the two germline ends. This CDR3 contains 15 residues. Germline lookup yields CDR1 LGHNA and CDR2 YSLEER.

J is TRBJ2-2 and V is TRBV5-4; D is perhaps TRBD1 (5 bases). The germline V gene has CDR1 SGHNT and CDR2 YYREEE (reference sequence). Trimming stripped 4 bases from V and 4 bases from J, with 11 bases between. The CDR3 consists of 14 residues. CDR3 region: CASSQLTGTGELFF. The CDR3 coding sequence is TGTGCCAGCAGCCAATTAACAGGCACCGGGGAGCTGTTTTTT.

The J gene is TRBJ2-3, the V gene TRBV7-9; TRBD2 aligns across 9 bases. The CDR3 spans 17 residues. Germline V gene sequence: CDR1 SEHNR, CDR2 FQNEAQ (reference sequence). V lost 10 bases, J lost 0 bases, and 14 bases stayed unmatched. As DNA, the CDR3 is TGTGCCACCACCGAGAGGCTAGCGGGGATTAGCACAGATACGCAGTATTTT. Translated, it gives CATTERLAGISTDTQYF.